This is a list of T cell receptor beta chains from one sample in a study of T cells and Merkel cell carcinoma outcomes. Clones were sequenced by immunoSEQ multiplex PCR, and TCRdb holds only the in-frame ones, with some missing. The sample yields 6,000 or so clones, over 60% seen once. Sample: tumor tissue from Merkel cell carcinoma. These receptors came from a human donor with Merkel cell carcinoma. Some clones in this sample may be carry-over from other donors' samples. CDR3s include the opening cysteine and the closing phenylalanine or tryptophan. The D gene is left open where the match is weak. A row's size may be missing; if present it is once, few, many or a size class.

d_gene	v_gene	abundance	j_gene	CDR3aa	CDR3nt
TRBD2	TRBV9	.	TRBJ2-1	CASSVGSGIYNEQFF	TGTGCCAGCAGCGTAGGTAGCGGGATTTACAATGAGCAGTTCTTC
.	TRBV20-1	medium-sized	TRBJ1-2	CSARDFGGYTF	TGCAGTGCGAGGGACTTCGGGGGCTACACCTTC
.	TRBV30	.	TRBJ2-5	CAWSFGEETQYF	TGTGCCTGGAGTTTCGGGGAAGAGACCCAGTACTTC
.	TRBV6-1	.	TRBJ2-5	CASSEALPWDQYF	TGTGCCAGCAGTGAAGCCCTGCCGTGGGACCAGTACTTC
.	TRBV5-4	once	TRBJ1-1	CASSLGEGLNTEAFF	TGTGCCAGCAGCTTGGGGGAGGGCTTAAACACTGAAGCTTTCTTT
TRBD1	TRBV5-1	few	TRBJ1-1	CASSRTGLNTEAFF	TGCGCCAGCAGCCGGACAGGATTGAACACTGAAGCTTTCTTT
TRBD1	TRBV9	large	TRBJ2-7	CASSVGPGQGYEQYF	TGTGCCAGCAGCGTAGGCCCGGGACAGGGATACGAGCAGTACTTC
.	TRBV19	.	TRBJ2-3	CASRRNTGARSTDTQYF	TGTGCCAGTAGGAGGAACACGGGGGCGCGGAGCACAGATACGCAGTATTTT
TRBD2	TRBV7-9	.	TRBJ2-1	CASSSPPGLAAHNEQFF	TGTGCCAGCAGCTCTCCTCCGGGACTAGCGGCACACAATGAGCAGTTCTTC
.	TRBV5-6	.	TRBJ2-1	CASGTLFTIGEQFF	TGTGCCAGCGGAACTCTATTTACAATAGGTGAGCAGTTCTTC
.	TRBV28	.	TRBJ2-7	CASSAQGSRYF	TGTGCCAGCAGTGCCCAGGGGTCGCGGTACTTC
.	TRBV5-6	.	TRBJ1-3	CASSPSGVTYGNTIYF	TGTGCCAGCAGCCCTTCAGGGGTAACCTATGGAAACACCATATATTTT
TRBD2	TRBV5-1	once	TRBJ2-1	CASNAPGTTAVNEQFF	TGCGCCAGCAACGCTCCCGGGACTACCGCAGTCAATGAGCAGTTCTTC
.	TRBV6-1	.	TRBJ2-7	CASSETGNSYEQYF	TGTGCCAGCAGTGAGACCGGGAACTCCTACGAGCAGTACTTC
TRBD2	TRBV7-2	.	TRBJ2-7	CASSLDAGGPPSQYF	TGTGCCAGCAGCTTAGACGCGGGAGGGCCCCCCTCCCAGTACTTC
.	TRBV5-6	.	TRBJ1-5	CASSLQGSNQPQHF	TGTGCCAGCAGCTTGCAGGGTAGCAATCAGCCCCAGCATTTT
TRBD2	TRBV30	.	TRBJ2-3	CAWSSSGLSTDTQYF	TGTGCCTGGAGCTCTAGCGGGCTCAGCACAGATACGCAGTATTTT
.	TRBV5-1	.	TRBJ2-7	CASTLGVWAYEQYF	TGCGCCAGCACCCTTGGTGTCTGGGCCTACGAGCAGTACTTC
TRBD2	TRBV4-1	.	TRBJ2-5	CASSQSVGLAGGPKTQYF	TGCGCCAGCAGCCAATCTGTCGGACTAGCGGGAGGGCCAAAGACCCAGTACTTC
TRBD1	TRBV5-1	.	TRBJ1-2	CASSLGDRYGYTF	TGCGCCAGCAGCTTGGGGGACAGATATGGCTACACCTTC
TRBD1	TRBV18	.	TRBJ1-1	CASSPTTGGTEAFF	TGTGCCAGCTCACCGACGACAGGGGGCACTGAAGCTTTCTTT
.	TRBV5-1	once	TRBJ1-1	CASSFGVLGVNTEAFF	TGCGCCAGCAGCTTTGGGGTACTAGGAGTGAACACTGAAGCTTTCTTT
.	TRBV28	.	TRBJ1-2	CASRPQGRSYGYTF	TGTGCCAGCAGGCCCCAGGGGCGGTCCTATGGCTACACCTTC
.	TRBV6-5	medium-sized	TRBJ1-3	CASCPDWSSGNTIYF	TGTGCCAGCTGTCCTGACTGGAGCTCTGGAAACACCATATATTTT
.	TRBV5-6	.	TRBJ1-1	CASSLAAGEAFF	TGTGCCAGCAGCTTGGCAGCAGGTGAAGCTTTCTTT
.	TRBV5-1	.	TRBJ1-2	CASSLDRGDYGYTF	TGCGCCAGCAGCTTGGACCGGGGGGACTATGGCTACACCTTC
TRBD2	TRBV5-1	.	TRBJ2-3	CASSPRTSGFTDTQYF	TGCGCCAGCAGCCCCCGGACTAGCGGATTCACAGATACGCAGTATTTT
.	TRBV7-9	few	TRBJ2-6	CASSEAGANVLTF	TGTGCCAGCAGCGAGGCTGGGGCCAACGTCCTGACTTTC
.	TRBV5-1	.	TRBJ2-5	CASSLGDIQEIQYF	TGCGCCAGCAGCTTGGGGGACATTCAAGAGATCCAGTACTTC
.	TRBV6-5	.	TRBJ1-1	CASSSTPNTEAFF	TGTGCCAGCAGTTCCACCCCCAACACTGAAGCTTTCTTT
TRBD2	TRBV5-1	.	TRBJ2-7	CASSSSGLAAYEQYF	TGCGCCAGCAGCTCCTCGGGACTAGCGGCTTATGAGCAGTACTTC
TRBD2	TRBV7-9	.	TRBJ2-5	CASRLGELRTSGQETQYF	TGTGCCAGCCGTTTAGGGGAACTCCGGACTAGCGGCCAAGAGACCCAGTACTTC
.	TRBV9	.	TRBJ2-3	CASSVGLTGAGDTQYF	TGTGCCAGCAGCGTCGGACTAACGGGCGCCGGGGATACGCAGTATTTT
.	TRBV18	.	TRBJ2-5	CASSPRPGETQYF	TGTGCCAGCTCACCAAGGCCAGGAGAGACCCAGTACTTC
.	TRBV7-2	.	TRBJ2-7	CASSLMGGGTYEQYF	TGTGCCAGCAGCTTAATGGGGGGGGGCACCTACGAGCAGTACTTC
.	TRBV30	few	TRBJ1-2	CAWSGGVSGGYTF	TGTGCCTGGAGTGGTGGCGTTTCGGGTGGCTACACCTTC
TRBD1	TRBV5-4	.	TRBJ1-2	CASSTPGQGLDGYTF	TGTGCCAGCAGCACCCCGGGACAGGGGTTGGATGGCTACACCTTC
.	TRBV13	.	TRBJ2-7	CASSPQGGDYEQYF	TGTGCCAGCAGCCCTCAGGGAGGCGACTACGAGCAGTACTTC
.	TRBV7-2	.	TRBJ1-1	CASSLGQNTEAFF	TGTGCCAGCAGCTTAGGGCAGAACACTGAAGCTTTCTTT
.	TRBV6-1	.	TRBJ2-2	CASQQTVYGELFF	TGTGCCAGCCAACAAACAGTATACGGGGAGCTGTTTTTT
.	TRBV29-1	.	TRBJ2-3	CSLALGGTDTQYF	TGCAGCCTCGCACTGGGGGGTACAGATACGCAGTATTTT
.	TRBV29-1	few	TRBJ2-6	CSPGGAGLTF	TGCAGCCCAGGTGGTGCGGGATTGACTTTC
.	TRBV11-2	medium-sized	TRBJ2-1	CASSPPTYEQFF	TGTGCCAGCAGCCCCCCCACTTATGAGCAGTTCTTC
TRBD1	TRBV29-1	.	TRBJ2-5	CSVEGGQGARETQYF	TGCAGCGTTGAAGGCGGACAGGGGGCAAGAGAGACCCAGTACTTC
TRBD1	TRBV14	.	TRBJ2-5	CASSQQTGGLLETQYF	TGTGCCAGCAGCCAACAGACAGGGGGCCTGCTCGAGACCCAGTACTTC
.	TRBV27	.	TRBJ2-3	CASSLGSADTQYF	TGTGCCAGCAGTTTGGGGAGTGCAGATACGCAGTATTTT
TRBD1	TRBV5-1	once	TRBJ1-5	CASSFGTGDNQPQHF	TGCGCCAGCAGCTTCGGGACAGGGGACAATCAGCCCCAGCATTTT
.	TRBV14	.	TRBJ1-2	CVSSQEDGSNYGYTF	TGTGTCAGCAGCCAAGAAGACGGTTCCAACTATGGCTACACCTTC
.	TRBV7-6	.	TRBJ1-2	CASSGTGRGYTF	TGTGCCAGCAGCGGAACAGGGAGAGGCTACACCTTC
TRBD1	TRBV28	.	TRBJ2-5	CASRAIFRTGGGGTQYF	TGTGCCAGCAGGGCTATCTTCCGGACAGGGGGCGGTGGGACCCAGTACTTC
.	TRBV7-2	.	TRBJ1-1	CASSRGTTYTEAFF	TGTGCCAGCAGTCGCGGGACAACATACACTGAAGCTTTCTTT
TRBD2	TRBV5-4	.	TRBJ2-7	CASSSQAGGSYEQYF	TGTGCCAGCAGTTCCCAAGCGGGAGGTTCGTACGAGCAGTACTTC
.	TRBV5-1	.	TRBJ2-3	CASSLSVGTDTQYF	TGCGCCAGCAGCTTGTCTGTCGGTACAGATACGCAGTATTTT
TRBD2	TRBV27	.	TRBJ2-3	CASSLDPRVAGSTDTQYF	TGTGCCAGCAGTTTAGACCCCAGAGTAGCGGGAAGCACAGATACGCAGTATTTT
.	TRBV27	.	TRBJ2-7	CASSLERFSYEQYF	TGTGCCAGCAGTTTAGAGCGCTTCTCCTACGAGCAGTACTTC
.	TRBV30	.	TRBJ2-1	CAWSVGPLGIDEQFF	TGTGCCTGGAGTGTAGGCCCCCTAGGGATAGATGAGCAGTTCTTC
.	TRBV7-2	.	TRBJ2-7	CASSLEGRAGEQYF	TGTGCCAGCAGCTTAGAGGGCAGGGCTGGCGAGCAGTACTTC